This T cell receptor (beta chain) appears in the sequencing data of a study of T cells after yellow fever vaccination. Germline V gene lookup returns CDR1 SGDLS and CDR2 YYNGEE. The CDR3 covers 15 residues. V was shortened by 1 base and J by 6 bases, with 14 bases between the two germline ends. Each CDR3 protein gets one entry after TCRdb re-called the 5' RACE reads with MiXCR. This repertoire shows more than 90,000 distinct CDR3 sequences, about 6.8% found once; its top ten account for 2.7%. Ten or more counts support this clonotype. The TCR comes from a man younger than 35 who received the YFV17D yellow fever vaccine. The specimen was CD4+ T cells sorted from PBMCs, collected more than 40 days after the first yellow fever vaccination. The chain carries TRBV9 and TRBJ2-1, with D perhaps TRBD1 (6 bases). CDR3 sequence (DNA): TGTGCCAGCAGCGTACTGGGGGCGGTACGCAATGAGCAGTTCTTC. Its translation is CASSVLGAVRNEQFF.